The 24 T cell receptor beta chains below come from one sample, sequenced in a study of blood T cell repertoires in COVID-19. Sequenced by immunoSEQ multiplex PCR; TCRdb stores in-frame clones only, minus some. The sample has about 230,000 clones; approximately 82% are singletons. The material sequenced was peripheral blood. These receptor sequences come from a woman aged 70-85 years with active or convalescent COVID-19.

The chain combines TRBV3-1 (or the pseudogene TRBV3-2) with TRBJ2-1; D perhaps matches TRBD1 (6 bases). CDR3 length: 17 amino acids. CDR1 LGHDT and CDR2 YNNKEL come from the germline V gene (reference sequence). The V end was cut by 0 bases, the J end by 9 bases, with 21 bases between. The CDR3 spells CASSQEAYRVPQSEQFF. In DNA form, the CDR3 reads TGTGCCAGCAGCCAAGAAGCCTACAGGGTACCCCAGAGTGAGCAGTTCTTC.

V and J are TRBV15 and TRBJ1-1, with 11 bases aligning to TRBD1. V gave up 0 bases and J gave up 3 bases; unmatched junction bases: 3. This CDR3 has 16 amino acids. Germline V gene lookup returns CDR1 LNHNV and CDR2 YYDKDF (reference sequence). CDR3 DNA sequence: TGTGCCACCAGCAGAGATCGGGGACAGGGGGACACTGAAGCTTTCTTT. This encodes CATSRDRGQGDTEAFF.

CDR3 sequence reads: CASSLVLAYEQYF. In DNA, the CDR3 is TGTGCCAGCAGCTTGGTATTAGCTTACGAGCAGTACTTC. The chain carries TRBV7-8 and TRBJ2-7; D is unresolved. The germline gives CDR1 SGHVS, CDR2 FQNEAQ. V lost 3 bases, J lost 4 bases, and 10 bases lay in between. CDR3 length: 13 residues.

This chain connects TRBV30 to TRBJ2-3; D gene uncertain. The CDR3 spans 13 residues. CDR1 and CDR2 from the germline V gene are GTSNPN and SVGIG (reference sequence). V shed 0 bases and J shed 3 bases, with 7 bases lying between them. The CDR3: CAWSVSTTDTQYF. The CDR3 DNA reads as TGTGCCTGGAGTGTTAGCACAACAGATACGCAGTATTTT.

V usage is TRBV10-3 and J usage is TRBJ2-7; 9 nucleotides match TRBD2. From germline, CDR1 is ENHRY and CDR2 SYGVKD. With V trimmed by 0 bases and J by 2 bases, 5 bases remained unmatched. The CDR3 spans 16 residues. The CDR3 sequence: CAISESESGRPYEQYF. The CDR3 DNA follows: TGTGCCATCAGTGAGTCGGAGAGCGGGAGGCCCTACGAGCAGTACTTC.

This clone occurred a few times. This chain links TRBV10-3 with TRBJ2-3; the D gene is possibly TRBD1 (6 bases). The V and J ends lost 3 bases and 5 bases respectively, with 12 bases between them. The CDR3 length is 14 residues. CDR1 and CDR2 (germline): ENHRY, SYGVKD. CDR3 loop: CAISEWGPGDTQYF. The CDR3 DNA is TGTGCCATCAGTGAATGGGGGCCAGGAGATACGCAGTATTTT.

In its sample, this clone was seen once. The chain joins TRBV6-6 to TRBJ2-3, with D perhaps matching TRBD2 (5 bases). Germline V gene lookup returns CDR1 MNHNY and CDR2 SVGAGI (reference sequence). V gave up 2 bases and J gave up 5 bases, with 17 bases separating them. CDR3 length: 16 residues. CDR3 sequence: CASSYGLAWGQDTQYF. CDR3 DNA sequence: TGTGCCAGCAGTTACGGGCTAGCCTGGGGTCAAGATACGCAGTATTTT.

The V gene is TRBV3-1 (or the pseudogene TRBV3-2), the J gene TRBJ2-1, with TRBD2 matching over 8 bases. CDR1 LGHDT and CDR2 YNNKEL come from the germline V gene (reference sequence). The junction had 14 bases not matched to a gene; V was cut back by 7 bases and J by 9 bases. The CDR3 runs to 15 residues. The CDR3 DNA follows: TGTGCCAGCACCCTCCTCCCGGGACTAGATAGTGAGCAGTTCTTC. Residues: CASTLLPGLDSEQFF.

The chain links TRBV6-2 or TRBV6-3 to TRBJ1-2; 7 bases fit TRBD1. With V trimmed by 2 bases and J by 7 bases, 4 bases remained unmatched. The CDR3 extends over 13 amino acids. CDR1 MNHEY and CDR2 SVGEGT come from the germline V gene. This CDR3 reads CASSYNRGRGYTF. In DNA form, the CDR3 reads TGTGCCAGCAGTTACAACAGGGGCCGTGGCTACACCTTC.

The chain's CDR3 is CASSLESGGARGYTF. The CDR3 region has the DNA TGTGCCAGCAGTTTAGAATCTGGGGGCGCCCGGGGCTACACCTTC. The chain employs TRBV28 and TRBJ1-2; tentatively, D is TRBD1 (6 bases). With 2 bases removed from V and 8 bases from J, the gap between germline ends came to 18 bases. The CDR3 extends over 15 amino acids. Per the germline V gene, CDR1 is MDHEN and CDR2 is SYDVKM.

The chain uses TRBV5-1 and TRBJ2-3, with TRBD2 identical over 9 bases. From germline, CDR1 is SGHRS and CDR2 YFSETQ. J was trimmed by 6 bases and V by 0 bases; bases with no gene match: 5. CDR3 length: 15 amino acids. CDR3 DNA: TGCGCCAGCAGCTTGGAGGGGACTAGCCCGGATACGCAGTATTTT. Translating gives CASSLEGTSPDTQYF. The whole variable domain, filled in from reference TRBV5-1 and TRBJ2-3, reads KAGVTQTPRYLIKTRGQQVTLSCSPISGHRSVSWYQQTPGQGLQFLFEYFSETQRNKGNFPGRFSGRQFSNSRSEMNVSTLELGDSALYLCASSLEGTSPDTQYFGPGTRLTVL.

The rearrangement joins TRBV7-2 to TRBJ2-1, with 7 bases fitting TRBD2. There are 12 residues in the CDR3. The germline CDR1 and CDR2 sequences are SGHTA and FQGNSA. After removal of 5 bases from V and 9 bases from J, the junction contained 4 bases not matched to a gene. This chain's CDR3 is CASSPPSGEQFF. Here the CDR3 DNA reads TGTGCCAGCAGCCCTCCTAGCGGTGAGCAGTTCTTC.

This clone was detected only a few times. This chain links TRBV28 with TRBJ1-2, with D maybe TRBD1 (6 bases). The V gene's germline CDR1 is MDHEN and CDR2 SYDVKM. The germline V and J ends were trimmed by 11 bases and 2 bases, with 9 bases remaining between them. CDR3 length: 11 amino acids. The CDR3 DNA is TGTGCCTGGGGGACAAACTATGGCTACACCTTC. Translated, it gives CAWGTNYGYTF.

This clone was seen a handful of times. The chain combines TRBV2 with TRBJ1-1; 8 bases are a match to TRBD1. Losses at the gene ends were 5 bases for V and 7 bases for J; bases not matched to a gene: 9. Germline V gene data show CDR1 as SNHLY and CDR2 as FYNNEI. The CDR3 is 14 amino acids. CDR3 sequence (DNA): TGTGCCAGCAGTTTAGACAGGGGTAATGGTGAAGCTTTCTTT. It encodes CASSLDRGNGEAFF.

This chain uses TRBV5-1 with TRBJ1-3; 8 bases map to TRBD1. The CDR3 consists of 14 residues. V lost 2 bases to trimming and J lost 4 bases; unmatched junction nucleotides: 2. In germline, CDR1 is SGHRS, CDR2 YFSETQ. CDR3 loop: CASSLGTGGNTIYF. In DNA form, the CDR3 reads TGCGCCAGCAGCTTAGGGACAGGCGGAAACACCATATATTTT.

The CDR3 coding sequence is TGCGCCAGCAGTGAGGGGTCAGGGGGAAAGACCCAGTACTTC. This translates into CASSEGSGGKTQYF. This chain joins TRBV10-1 and TRBJ2-5; 7 bases line up with TRBD1. With 2 bases clipped from V and 6 bases from J, the junction kept 6 bases outside the gene matches. The CDR3 is 14 residues long. Germline lookup yields CDR1 WNHNN and CDR2 SYGVQD (reference sequence).

The J gene is TRBJ1-2, the V gene TRBV6-5; perhaps TRBD1 as D (5 bases). The CDR3 has 14 residues. CDR1 is MNHEY and CDR2 is SVGAGI in the germline V gene. V was shortened by 0 bases and J by 4 bases, with 9 bases between the two germline ends. In DNA form, the CDR3 reads TGTGCCAGCAGTTACTCGATTACAGGCTATGGCTACACCTTC. This encodes CASSYSITGYGYTF.

V and J are TRBV9 and TRBJ2-1, with TRBD2 matching 12 bases. Losses at the gene ends were 4 bases for V and 4 bases for J; bases not matched to a gene: 12. This CDR3 spans 18 amino acids. The V gene's germline CDR1 is SGDLS and CDR2 YYNGEE. Here the CDR3 reads CASSPLGTSGGTYNEQFF. In nucleotides, the CDR3 is TGTGCCAGCAGCCCATTGGGAACTAGCGGGGGGACATACAATGAGCAGTTCTTC.

The chain is built from TRBV11-2 and TRBJ2-5, with D perhaps matching TRBD2 (6 bases). This CDR3 has 13 amino acids. Per germline, CDR1 SGHAT and CDR2 FQNNGV. V was trimmed by 5 bases and J by 5 bases, leaving 12 bases between them. The CDR3 DNA follows: TGTGCCAGCAGCACCCAGCTAGCGGAGACCCAGTACTTC. This sequence encodes CASSTQLAETQYF.

V and J are TRBV19 and TRBJ1-6; 10 positions agree with TRBD1. Germline trimming cut 6 bases from V and 8 bases from J; bases unmatched to any gene: 10. The CDR3 extends over 16 amino acids. Germline CDR1 reads LNHDA; CDR2 reads SQIVND (reference sequence). CDR3: CASSPKTGGKYSPLHF. The CDR3 DNA is TGTGCCAGTAGCCCGAAGACAGGGGGCAAGTATTCACCCCTCCACTTT.

Only one count was recorded for this clone. This chain joins TRBV6-5 and TRBJ1-4, with a weak D call TRBD1 (6 bases). Germline CDR1 and CDR2: MNHEY and SVGAGI. Between the trimmed V and J ends, which lost 0 bases and 6 bases, there was a span of 14 bases. The CDR3 covers 16 residues. CDR3 sequence: CASSYSYRASYEKLFF. CDR3 nucleotides: TGTGCCAGCAGTTACTCGTACAGGGCTAGTTATGAAAAACTGTTTTTT.

The CDR3 DNA follows: TGTGCCAGCAGCTCCCCCGGGACTACCAAAGAGACCCAGTACTTC. It encodes CASSSPGTTKETQYF. The chain carries TRBV5-4 and TRBJ2-5; 7 nucleotides match TRBD2. CDR3 length equals 15 residues. J gave up 3 bases and V 3 bases, and 8 bases lay outside the gene matches. Germline V gene data show CDR1 as SGHNT and CDR2 as YYREEE (reference sequence).

The genes are TRBV27 and TRBJ2-7; 8 bases line up with TRBD1. The CDR3 covers 14 residues. The junction had 3 bases not matched to a gene; V was cut back by 2 bases and J by 3 bases. Germline V lookup: CDR1 MNHEY, CDR2 SMNVEV (reference sequence). CDR3 in amino acids: CASSLGQGYYEQYF. CDR3 in DNA: TGTGCCAGCAGTTTAGGACAGGGCTACTACGAGCAGTACTTC.

The rearrangement links TRBV10-3 to TRBJ2-7; 11 positions agree with TRBD2. The CDR3 sequence is 16 residues long. The germline V gene has CDR1 ENHRY and CDR2 SYGVKD. The junction had 9 bases not matched to a gene; V was cut back by 3 bases and J by 5 bases. The CDR3 DNA follows: TGTGCCATCAGTGACCCCTCGACTAGCGGGAACCACGAGCAGTACTTC. Translated: CAISDPSTSGNHEQYF.